This TCR beta chain was identified during a study of spatial heterogeneity in lung cancer. In its sample, this clonotype was seen many times. CDR3 length: 15 residues. The germline CDR1 and CDR2 sequences are SEHNR and FQNEAQ (reference sequence). Losses at the gene ends were 4 bases for V and 6 bases for J; bases not matched to a gene: 4. Time point: sample taken at primary tumor resection. Donors were over 70 untreated early-stage non-small cell lung cancer patients. In each case, whole RNA from tumor, nontumor lung or frozen PBMC was sequenced unsorted. Each CDR3 protein is one row after TCRdb ran MiXCR on the 5' RACE reads. The sample holds some 100,000 distinct CDR3 sequences, about 12% seen once.

This specimen was PBMCs, taken at surgery. This chain connects TRBV7-9 to TRBJ2-1; 12 nucleotides align to TRBD2. The receptor was isolated from a male donor with early-stage non-small cell lung cancer. The CDR3 DNA reads as TGTGCCAGCAGCTCCGGGACTAGCGGGTTCAATGAGCAGTTCTTC. Translation: CASSSGTSGFNEQFF. The full variable domain, rest sourced from reference TRBV7-9 and TRBJ2-1, is DTGVSQNPRHKITKRGQNVTFRCDPISEHNRLYWYRQTLGQGPEFLTYFQNEAQLEKSRLLSDRFSAERPKGSFSTLEIQRTEQGDSAMYLCASSSGTSGFNEQFFGPGTRLTVL.